The present entry profiles one T cell receptor beta chain with its context. Time point noted: after neoadjuvant nivolumab, at surgical resection. The patients had HPV-negative, locally advanced oral cavity squamous cell carcinoma. The table came from immunoSEQ multiplex PCR; TCRdb's copy has only in-frame clones and leaves some out. The sample contains approximately 12,000 clones, over 55% of which appear only once. This entry is derived from a study of neoadjuvant anti-PD-1 for oral cavity cancer. Unmatched junction bases numbered 6, after V lost 5 bases and J lost 7 bases. Germline lookup yields CDR1 MNHEY and CDR2 SVGAGI. This CDR3 has 13 amino acids.

The chain carries TRBV6-5 and TRBJ1-2; 8 bases map to TRBD1. This TCR derives from a person aged 35 to 85 with oral cavity squamous cell carcinoma. The source was PBMCs, collected after nivolumab (anti-PD-1) treatment. The CDR3 region is CASSGGQGFGYTF. DNA for the CDR3: TGTGCCAGCAGTGGCGGACAGGGCTTTGGCTACACCTTC.